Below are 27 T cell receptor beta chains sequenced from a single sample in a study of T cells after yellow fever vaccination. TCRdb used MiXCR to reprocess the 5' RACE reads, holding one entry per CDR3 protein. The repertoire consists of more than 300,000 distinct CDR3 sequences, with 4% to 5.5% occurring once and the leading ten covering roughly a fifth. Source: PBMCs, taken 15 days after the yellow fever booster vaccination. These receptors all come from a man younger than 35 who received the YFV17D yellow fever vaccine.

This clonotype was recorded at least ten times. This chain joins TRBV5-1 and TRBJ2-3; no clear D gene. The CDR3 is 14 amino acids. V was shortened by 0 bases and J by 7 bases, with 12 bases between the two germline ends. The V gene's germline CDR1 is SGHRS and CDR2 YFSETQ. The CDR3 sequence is CASSLDSPPNTQYF. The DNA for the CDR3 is TGCGCCAGCAGCTTGGACTCCCCGCCCAATACGCAGTATTTT.

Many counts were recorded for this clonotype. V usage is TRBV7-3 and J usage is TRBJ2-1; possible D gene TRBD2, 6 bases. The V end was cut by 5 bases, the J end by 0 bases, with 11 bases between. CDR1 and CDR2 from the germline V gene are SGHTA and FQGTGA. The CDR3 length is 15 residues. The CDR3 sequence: CASSIGSSSYNEQFF. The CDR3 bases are TGTGCCAGCAGCATCGGGAGCAGCTCCTACAATGAGCAGTTCTTC.

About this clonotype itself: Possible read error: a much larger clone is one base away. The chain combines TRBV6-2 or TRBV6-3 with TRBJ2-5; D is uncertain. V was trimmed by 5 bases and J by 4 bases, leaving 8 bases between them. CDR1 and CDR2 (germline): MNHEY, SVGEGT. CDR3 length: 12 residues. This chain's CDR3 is CASSQTLETQYF. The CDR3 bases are TGTGCCAGCAGTCAAACCCTAGAGACCCAGTACTTC.

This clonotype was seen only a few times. CDR3 loop: CASGIPVNEKLFF. In DNA, the CDR3 is TGTGCCAGCGGTATCCCAGTTAATGAAAAACTGTTTTTT. The V call is TRBV7-2, the J call TRBJ1-4, with D hard to call. Trimming took off 8 bases at V and 4 bases at J, with 11 bases between the two ends. The CDR3 totals 13 residues. Looked up from germline, CDR1 is SGHTA and CDR2 is FQGNSA.

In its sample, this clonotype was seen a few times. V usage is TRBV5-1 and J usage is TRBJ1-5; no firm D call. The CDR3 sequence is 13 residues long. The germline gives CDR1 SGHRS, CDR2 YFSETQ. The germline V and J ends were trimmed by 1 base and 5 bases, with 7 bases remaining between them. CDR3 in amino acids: CASSLFADQPQHF. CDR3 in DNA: TGCGCCAGCAGCTTGTTTGCGGATCAGCCCCAGCATTTT.

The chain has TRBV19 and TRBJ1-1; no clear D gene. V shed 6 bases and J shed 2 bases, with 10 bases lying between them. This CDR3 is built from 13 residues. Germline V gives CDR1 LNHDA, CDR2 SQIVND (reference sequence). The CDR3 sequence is CASRRRTNTEAFF. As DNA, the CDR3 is TGTGCCAGTAGGAGGAGAACTAACACTGAAGCTTTCTTT.

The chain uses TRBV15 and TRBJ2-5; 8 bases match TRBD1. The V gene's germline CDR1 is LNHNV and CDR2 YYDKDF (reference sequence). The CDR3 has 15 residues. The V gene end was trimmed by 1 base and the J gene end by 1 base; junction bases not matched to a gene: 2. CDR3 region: CATSRATGAQETQYF. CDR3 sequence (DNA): TGTGCCACCAGCAGAGCGACAGGGGCCCAAGAGACCCAGTACTTC.

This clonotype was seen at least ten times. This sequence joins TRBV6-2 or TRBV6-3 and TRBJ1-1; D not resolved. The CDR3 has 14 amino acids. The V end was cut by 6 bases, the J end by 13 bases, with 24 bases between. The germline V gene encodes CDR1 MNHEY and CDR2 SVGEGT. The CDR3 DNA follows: TGTGCCAGCAGAGGAGAACCGATATTGGCAGGAGGTTTCTTT. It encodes CASRGEPILAGGFF.

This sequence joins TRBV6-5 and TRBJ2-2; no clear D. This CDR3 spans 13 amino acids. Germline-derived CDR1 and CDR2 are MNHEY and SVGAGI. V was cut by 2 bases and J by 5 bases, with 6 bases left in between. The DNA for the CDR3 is TGTGCCAGCAGTTACGAAAGAACCGGGGAGCTGTTTTTT. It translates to CASSYERTGELFF.

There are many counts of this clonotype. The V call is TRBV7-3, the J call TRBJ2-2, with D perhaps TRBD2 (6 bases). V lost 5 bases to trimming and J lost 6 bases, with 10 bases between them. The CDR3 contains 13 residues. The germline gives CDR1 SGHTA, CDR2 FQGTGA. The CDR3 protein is CASSPIAAGELFF. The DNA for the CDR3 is TGTGCCAGCAGCCCGATAGCGGCCGGGGAGCTGTTTTTT.

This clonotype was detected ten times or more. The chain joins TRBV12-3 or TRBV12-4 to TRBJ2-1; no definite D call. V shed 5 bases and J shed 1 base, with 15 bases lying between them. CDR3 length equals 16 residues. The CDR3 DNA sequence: TGTGCCAGCAGTCCCTCTATCAGGCAATCCTACAATGAGCAGTTCTTC. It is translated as CASSPSIRQSYNEQFF.

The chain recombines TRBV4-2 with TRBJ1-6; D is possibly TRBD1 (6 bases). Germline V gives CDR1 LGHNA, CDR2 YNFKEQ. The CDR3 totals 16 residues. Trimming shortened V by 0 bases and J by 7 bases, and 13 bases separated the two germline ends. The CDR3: CASSQEPTGSNSPLHF. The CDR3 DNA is TGTGCCAGCAGCCAAGAACCGACAGGCTCGAATTCACCCCTCCACTTT.

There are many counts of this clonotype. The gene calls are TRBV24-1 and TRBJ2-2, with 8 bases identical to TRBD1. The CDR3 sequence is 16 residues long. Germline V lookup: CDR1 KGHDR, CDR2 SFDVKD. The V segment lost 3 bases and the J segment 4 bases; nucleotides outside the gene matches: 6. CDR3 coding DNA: TGTGCCACCAGTGATCCCGGGACAGGATTCACCGGGGAGCTGTTTTTT. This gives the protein CATSDPGTGFTGELFF.

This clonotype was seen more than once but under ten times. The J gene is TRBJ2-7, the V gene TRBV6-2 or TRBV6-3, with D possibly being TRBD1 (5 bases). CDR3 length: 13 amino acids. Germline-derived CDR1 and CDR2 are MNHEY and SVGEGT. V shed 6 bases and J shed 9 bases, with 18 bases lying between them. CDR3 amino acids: CASSLHQSGWQYV. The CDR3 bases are TGTGCCAGCAGCCTTCACCAATCAGGGTGGCAGTACGTC.

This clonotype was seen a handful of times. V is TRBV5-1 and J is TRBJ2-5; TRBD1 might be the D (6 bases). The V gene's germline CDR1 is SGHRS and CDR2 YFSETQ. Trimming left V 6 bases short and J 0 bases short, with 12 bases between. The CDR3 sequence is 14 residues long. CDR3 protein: CASTSGQNQETQYF. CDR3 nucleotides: TGCGCCAGCACCTCTGGACAGAACCAAGAGACCCAGTACTTC.

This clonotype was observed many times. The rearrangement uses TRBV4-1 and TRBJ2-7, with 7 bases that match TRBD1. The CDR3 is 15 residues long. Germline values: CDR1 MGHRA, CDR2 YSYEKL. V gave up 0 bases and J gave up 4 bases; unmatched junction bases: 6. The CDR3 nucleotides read TGCGCCAGCAGCCAAGAGGGACAGTTTCTTTACGAGCAGTACTTC. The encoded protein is CASSQEGQFLYEQYF.

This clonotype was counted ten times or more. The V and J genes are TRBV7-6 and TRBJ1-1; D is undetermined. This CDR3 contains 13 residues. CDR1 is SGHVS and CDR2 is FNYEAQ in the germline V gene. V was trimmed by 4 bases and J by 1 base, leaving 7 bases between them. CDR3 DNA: TGTGCCAGCAGCTCCTGGGGGAACACTGAAGCTTTCTTT. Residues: CASSSWGNTEAFF. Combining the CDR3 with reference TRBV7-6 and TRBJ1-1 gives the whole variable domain GAGVSQSPRYKVTKRGQDVALRCDPISGHVSLYWYRQALGQGPEFLTYFNYEAQQDKSGLPNDRFSAERPEGSISTLTIQRTEQRDSAMYRCASSSWGNTEAFFGQGTRLTVV.

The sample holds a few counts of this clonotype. CDR3: CASSLPRDRGPTDTQYF. In DNA form, the CDR3 reads TGTGCCAGCAGCTTACCCCGGGACAGGGGGCCCACAGATACGCAGTATTTT. The V gene is TRBV7-2, the J gene TRBJ2-3, with 12 bases aligning to TRBD1. Per germline, CDR1 SGHTA and CDR2 FQGNSA. CDR3 size: 17 residues. Losses at the gene ends were 2 bases for V and 2 bases for J; bases not matched to a gene: 5.

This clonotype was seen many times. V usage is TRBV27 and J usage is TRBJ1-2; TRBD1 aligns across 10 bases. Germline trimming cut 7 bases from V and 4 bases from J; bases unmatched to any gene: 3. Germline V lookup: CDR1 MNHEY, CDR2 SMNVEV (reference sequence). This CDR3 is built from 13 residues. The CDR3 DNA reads TGTGCCAGCATGGGACAGGGGCTCTATGGCTACACCTTC. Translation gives CASMGQGLYGYTF.

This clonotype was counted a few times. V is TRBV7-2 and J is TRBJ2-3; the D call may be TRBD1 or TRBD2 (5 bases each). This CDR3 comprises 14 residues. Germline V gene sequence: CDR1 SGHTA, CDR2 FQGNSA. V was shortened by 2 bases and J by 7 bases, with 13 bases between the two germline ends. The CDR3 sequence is CASSLTGPGNTQYF. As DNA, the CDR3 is TGTGCCAGCAGCTTAACGGGGCCCGGGAATACGCAGTATTTT.

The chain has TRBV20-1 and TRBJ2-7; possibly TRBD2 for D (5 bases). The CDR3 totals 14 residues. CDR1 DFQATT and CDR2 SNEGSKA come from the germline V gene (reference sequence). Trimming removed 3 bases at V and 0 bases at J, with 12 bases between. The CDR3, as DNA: TGCAGTGCTAGCCGGGCTGGGAGCTCCTACGAGCAGTACTTC. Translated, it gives CSASRAGSSYEQYF.

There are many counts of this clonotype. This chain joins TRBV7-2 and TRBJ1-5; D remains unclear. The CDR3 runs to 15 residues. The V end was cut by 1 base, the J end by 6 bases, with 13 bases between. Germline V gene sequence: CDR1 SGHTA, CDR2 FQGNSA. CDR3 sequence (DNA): TGTGCCAGCAGCTTAGAGGGTTTAGGGAGTCAGCCCCAGCATTTT. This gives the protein CASSLEGLGSQPQHF.

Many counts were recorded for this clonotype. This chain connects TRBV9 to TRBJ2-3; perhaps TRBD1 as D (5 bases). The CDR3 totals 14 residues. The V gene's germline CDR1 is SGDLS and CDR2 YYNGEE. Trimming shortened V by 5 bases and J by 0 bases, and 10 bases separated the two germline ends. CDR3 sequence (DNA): TGTGCCAGCAGGCAGGGAACTAGCACAGATACGCAGTATTTT. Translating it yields CASRQGTSTDTQYF.

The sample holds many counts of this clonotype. The CDR3 DNA is TGTGCCAGCAGCTTAAGGCCCGGGTCTTTAGAGGAGACCCAGTACTTC. Translated, it gives CASSLRPGSLEETQYF. The V gene is TRBV7-3, the J gene TRBJ2-5; D unclear. This CDR3 contains 16 residues. Germline V gene data show CDR1 as SGHTA and CDR2 as FQGTGA. Trimming removed 1 base at V and 5 bases at J, with 17 bases between.

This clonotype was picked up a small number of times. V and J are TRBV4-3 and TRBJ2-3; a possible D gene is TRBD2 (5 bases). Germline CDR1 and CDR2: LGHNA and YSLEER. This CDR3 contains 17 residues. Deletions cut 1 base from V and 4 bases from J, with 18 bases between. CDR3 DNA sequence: TGCGCCAGCAGCCAAGGAGGAGGAAGGGTCTATTCAGATACGCAGTATTTT. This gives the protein CASSQGGGRVYSDTQYF.

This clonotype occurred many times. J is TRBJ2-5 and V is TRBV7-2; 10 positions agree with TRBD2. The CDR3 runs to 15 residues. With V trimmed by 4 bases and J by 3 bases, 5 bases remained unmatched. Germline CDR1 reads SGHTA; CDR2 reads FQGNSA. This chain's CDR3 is CASSSQLAGKETQYF. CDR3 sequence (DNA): TGTGCCAGCAGCTCCCAACTAGCGGGGAAAGAGACCCAGTACTTC.

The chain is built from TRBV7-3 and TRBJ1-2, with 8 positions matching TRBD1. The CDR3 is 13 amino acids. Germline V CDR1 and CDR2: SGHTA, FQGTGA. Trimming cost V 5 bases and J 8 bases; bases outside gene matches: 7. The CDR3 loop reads CASSQDREQGYTF. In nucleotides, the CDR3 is TGTGCCAGCAGCCAGGACAGGGAACAGGGCTACACCTTC.